The clone carrying this T cell receptor beta chain was counted between two and nine times. The data derive from a study of OX40 agonist ivuxolimab in advanced cancers. Looking at the study overall: Patients enrolled in dose escalation were diagnosed with hepatocellular carcinoma, melanoma, renal cell or head and neck cancer. A mean age of approximately 64 years, range about 20 to 90, was recorded, and 80% to 90% were male.

Germline V lookup: CDR1 SGHNT, CDR2 YENEEA. Trimming pared 4 bases from V and 4 bases from J, leaving 11 bases between. This CDR3 comprises 13 residues. Data came from immunoSEQ multiplex PCR; TCRdb stores just in-frame clones and leaves some out. The sample contains approximately 72,000 clones, almost 90% of which appear only once. The TCR sequence derives from an adult with an advanced solid tumor such as melanoma, head and neck, liver or kidney cancer. The chain combines TRBV11-3 with TRBJ2-7, with a weak D call TRBD2 (6 bases). Sequenced material: CD4+ or CD8+ T cells sorted from blood, taken in a trial of the OX40 agonist ivuxolimab. For the CDR3, the DNA is TGTGCCAGCAGCTGGCGGGACGGTTACGAGCAGTACTTC. Translated, it gives CASSWRDGYEQYF. The full variable domain, with the rest looked up from reference TRBV11-3 and TRBJ2-7, is EAGVVQSPRYKIIEKKQPVAFWCNPISGHNTLYWYLQNLGQGPELLIRYENEEAVDDSQLPKDRFSAERLKGVDSTLKIQPAELGDSAVYLCASSWRDGYEQYFGPGTRLTVT.